The TCR beta chain under discussion was sequenced for a study of spatial heterogeneity in lung cancer. A unique molecular identifier was carried by every single TCR cDNA molecule. TCRdb reanalysed the 5' RACE reads using MiXCR and keeps one entry per CDR3 protein. The data hold 50,000 to 55,000 distinct CDR3 sequences, with less than 8.5% observed a single time. The CDR3 length is 13 residues. The V end was cut by 2 bases, the J end by 5 bases, with 10 bases between. Germline V CDR1 and CDR2: SGDLS, YYNGEE. The sample's time point: sample taken at primary tumor resection. The input material, whole RNA from tumor, nontumor lung or frozen PBMC, was sequenced unsorted.

The V call is TRBV9, the J call TRBJ2-5; D gene uncertain. Sequencing was performed on PBMCs, taken at surgery. The TCR comes from a female donor with early-stage non-small cell lung cancer. CDR3 nucleotides: TGTGCCAGCAGCGTCGACTCTCGGGAGACCCAGTACTTC. This codes for CASSVDSRETQYF. The whole variable domain, remainder taken from reference TRBV9 and TRBJ2-5, is DSGVTQTPKHLITATGQRVTLRCSPRSGDLSVYWYQQSLDQGLQFLIQYYNGEERAKGNILERFSAQQFPDLHSELNLSSLELGDSALYFCASSVDSRETQYFGPGTRLLVL.